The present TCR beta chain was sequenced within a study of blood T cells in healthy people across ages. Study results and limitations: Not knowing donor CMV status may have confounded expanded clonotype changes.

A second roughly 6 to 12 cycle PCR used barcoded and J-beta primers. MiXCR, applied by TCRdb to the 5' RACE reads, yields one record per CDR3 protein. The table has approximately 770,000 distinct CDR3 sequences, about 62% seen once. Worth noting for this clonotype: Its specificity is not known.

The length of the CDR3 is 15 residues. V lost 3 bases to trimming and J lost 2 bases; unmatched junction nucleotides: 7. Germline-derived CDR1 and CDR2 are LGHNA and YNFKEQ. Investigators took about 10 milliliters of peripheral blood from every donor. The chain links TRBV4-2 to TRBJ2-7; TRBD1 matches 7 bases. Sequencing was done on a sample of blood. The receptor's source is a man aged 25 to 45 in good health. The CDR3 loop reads CASSHASDRAYEQYF. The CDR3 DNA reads TGTGCCAGCAGCCATGCCTCCGACAGGGCCTACGAGCAGTACTTC.